One sample yielded the 16 T cell receptor beta chains listed below, sequenced in a study of neurological immune-mediated disorders. TCRdb fed the 5' RACE reads into MiXCR, producing one record per CDR3 protein. Of 75,000 to 95,000 distinct CDR3 sequences in the sample, roughly a sixth are singletons; the top ten hold roughly 14%. The sequenced material came from PBMCs. These receptors came from a woman aged 40-49 years in good health.

This clonotype was observed many times. V gene TRBV28 combines with J gene TRBJ2-5; 12 bases line up with TRBD2. The CDR3 is made up of 14 amino acids. Germline CDR1 MDHEN, CDR2 SYDVKM. With 6 bases clipped from V and 5 bases from J, the junction kept 4 bases outside the gene matches. The CDR3 here is CASRPGLAGETQYF. The DNA for the CDR3 is TGTGCCAGCAGGCCAGGACTAGCGGGGGAGACCCAGTACTTC. Drawing the rest from reference TRBV28 and TRBJ2-5, the complete variable domain is DVKVTQSSRYLVKRTGEKVFLECVQDMDHENMFWYRQDPGLGLRLIYFSYDVKMKEKGDIPEGYSVSREKKERFSLILESASTNQTSMYLCASRPGLAGETQYFGPGTRLLVL.

This clonotype appeared many times. V and J are TRBV5-1 and TRBJ1-2; D gene uncertain. The CDR3 runs to 15 residues. Trimming removed 1 base from V and 4 bases from J, with 14 bases in between. CDR1 is SGHRS, CDR2 YFSETQ, per germline. The CDR3 sequence: CASSLYPGQSYGYTF. CDR3 nucleotides: TGCGCCAGCAGCTTGTATCCAGGCCAATCCTATGGCTACACCTTC. Supplemented by reference TRBV5-1 and TRBJ1-2, the full variable domain reads KAGVTQTPRYLIKTRGQQVTLSCSPISGHRSVSWYQQTPGQGLQFLFEYFSETQRNKGNFPGRFSGRQFSNSRSEMNVSTLELGDSALYLCASSLYPGQSYGYTFGSGTRLTVV.

Ten or more counts support this clonotype. The V and J genes are TRBV6-2 or TRBV6-3 and TRBJ1-5; TRBD1 agrees at 9 bases. Losses at the gene ends were 0 bases for V and 7 bases for J; bases not matched to a gene: 19. The CDR3 spans 20 residues. Germline lookup yields CDR1 MNHEY and CDR2 SVGEGT. Written as DNA, the CDR3 is TGTGCCAGCAGTTACTCTCCATTGGACAGGGGTAAGGTCAAGCGACAGCCCCAGCATTTT. This translates into CASSYSPLDRGKVKRQPQHF.

This clonotype was detected ten times or more. The CDR3 loop reads CATSRERQPQHF. CDR3 sequence (DNA): TGTGCCACCAGCAGGGAACGGCAGCCCCAGCATTTT. V and J are TRBV15 and TRBJ1-5; unclear D gene. This CDR3 region has 12 residues. Germline V gene data show CDR1 as LNHNV and CDR2 as YYDKDF (reference sequence). Trimming stripped 3 bases from V and 7 bases from J, with 7 bases between.

This clonotype has at least ten counts. V usage is TRBV7-2 and J usage is TRBJ1-1, with 7 bases aligning to TRBD1. CDR1 is SGHTA and CDR2 is FQGNSA in the germline V gene. This CDR3 spans 15 amino acids. Losses at the gene ends were 4 bases for V and 1 base for J; bases not matched to a gene: 6. The CDR3, as DNA: TGTGCCAGCAGCTCCAGACAGGGAAAGAACACTGAAGCTTTCTTT. Translation gives CASSSRQGKNTEAFF.

This clonotype was counted many times. CDR3 loop: CASRGGSSYNEQFF. CDR3 bases: TGTGCCAGCAGAGGGGGGAGCTCCTACAATGAGCAGTTCTTC. The V and J genes are TRBV6-6 and TRBJ2-1, with D perhaps assigned TRBD1 or TRBD2 (6 bases each). V was cut by 6 bases and J by 0 bases, with 9 bases left in between. The germline gives CDR1 MNHNY, CDR2 SVGAGI (reference sequence). This CDR3 has 14 amino acids.

The chain uses TRBV2 and TRBJ2-5; tentatively, D is TRBD1 or TRBD2 (5 bases each). The ends were cut back, 4 bases at V and 4 bases at J, with 10 bases in the middle. The CDR3 runs 13 residues. Germline assignment: CDR1 SNHLY and CDR2 FYNNEI. The chain's CDR3 is CASSGRGAETQYF. The DNA of the CDR3 is TGTGCCAGCAGTGGTCGGGGCGCAGAGACCCAGTACTTC. Full variable domain (missing parts from reference TRBV2 and TRBJ2-5): EPEVTQTPSHQVTQMGQEVILRCVPISNHLYFYWYRQILGQKVEFLVSFYNNEISEKSEIFDDQFSVERPDGSNFTLKIRSTKLEDSAMYFCASSGRGAETQYFGPGTRLLVL.

The rearrangement joins TRBV7-2 to TRBJ2-1; 7 nucleotides match TRBD1. This CDR3 has 12 amino acids. Germline CDR1 reads SGHTA; CDR2 reads FQGNSA. With 9 bases clipped from V and 16 bases from J, the junction kept 15 bases outside the gene matches. DNA for the CDR3: TGTGCCAGAAGCGGTTTACAGGGGTGGATCTTCTTC. Encoded protein: CARSGLQGWIFF.

This clonotype has at least ten counts. This rearrangement joins TRBV5-1 to TRBJ2-7; 11 nucleotides match TRBD2. Losses at the gene ends were 1 base for V and 3 bases for J; bases not matched to a gene: 0. Germline CDR1 is SGHRS and CDR2 is YFSETQ. The CDR3 has 14 amino acids. The CDR3 DNA sequence: TGCGCCAGCAGCTTGACTAGCGGGAGCTACGAGCAGTACTTC. It translates to CASSLTSGSYEQYF.

This chain connects TRBV5-4 to TRBJ2-1; D call uncertain. CDR1 SGHNT and CDR2 YYREEE come from the germline V gene (reference sequence). The germline V and J ends were trimmed by 0 bases and 0 bases, with 10 bases remaining between them. This CDR3 contains 16 residues. The CDR3 region has the DNA TGTGCCAGCAGCTTGGTGAGGTGGGGCTCCTACAATGAGCAGTTCTTC. Its protein product is CASSLVRWGSYNEQFF.

This clonotype occurred many times. The chain is built from TRBV20-1 and TRBJ2-3; D unclear. Trimming pared 5 bases from V and 6 bases from J, leaving 15 bases between. The CDR3 contains 13 residues. Germline V gives CDR1 DFQATT, CDR2 SNEGSKA (reference sequence). CDR3 DNA sequence: TGCAGTGCTCCTGGCAAAGTAGGGGATACGCAGTATTTT. Translation gives CSAPGKVGDTQYF.

The chain links TRBV3-1 to TRBJ2-2, with 7 nucleotides matching TRBD1. The junction had 8 bases not matched to a gene; V was cut back by 2 bases and J by 5 bases. The CDR3 is 16 residues long. The germline gives CDR1 LGHDT, CDR2 YNNKEL (reference sequence). CDR3: CASSQRVAGGTGELFF. In DNA form, the CDR3 reads TGTGCCAGCAGCCAAAGGGTGGCAGGGGGAACCGGGGAGCTGTTTTTT.

There are many counts of this clonotype. The rearrangement links TRBV9 to TRBJ2-1; the match to TRBD2 covers 12 bases. Trimming took 3 bases from V and 6 from J; bases not matched to a gene: 4. Germline CDR1 reads SGDLS; CDR2 reads YYNGEE. The CDR3 loop spans 15 amino acids. Written as DNA, the CDR3 is TGTGCCAGCAGCGAGACTAGCGGGGGAATCAATGAGCAGTTCTTC. Translation: CASSETSGGINEQFF.

The rearrangement uses TRBV20-1 and TRBJ2-7; 12 bases line up with TRBD1. The CDR3 has 16 residues. V shed 6 bases, J shed 7 bases, and the junction held 16 bases outside the gene matches. The germline V gene has CDR1 DFQATT and CDR2 SNEGSKA (reference sequence). The CDR3: CSAKTGTGGRYNEQYV. In DNA, the CDR3 is TGCAGTGCAAAAACCGGGACAGGGGGCAGGTACAATGAGCAGTACGTC.

Many counts were recorded for this clonotype. The genes are TRBV12-3 or TRBV12-4 and TRBJ1-2; TRBD1 agrees at 10 bases. V gave up 5 bases and J gave up 8 bases; unmatched junction bases: 5. The CDR3 is 13 amino acids. This CDR3 is CASSPGTGDGYTF. For the CDR3, the DNA is TGTGCCAGCAGTCCCGGGACAGGGGACGGCTACACCTTC.

Details on this clonotype: At one of its ends the junction is not consistent with the germline gene, which may arise from a read error. V is TRBV4-1 and J is TRBJ1-4; maybe TRBD1 (5 bases). The CDR3 runs 17 residues. From germline, CDR1 is MGHRA and CDR2 YSYEKL. In nucleotides, the CDR3 is TGCGCCAGCAGCCAAGATTCCCCTGGACAATCTAATGTAAAACTGTTTTTT. Translation: CASSQDSPGQSNVKLFF.